This is a list of T cell receptor beta chains from one sample in a study of T cell responses to AZD1222 COVID-19 vaccine. Produced via immunoSEQ multiplex PCR; TCRdb's table is partial and in-frame only. The repertoire holds more than 90,000 clones, with 88% as singletons. The sample was peripheral blood, taken 28 days after the second AZD1222 dose. The receptor set was obtained from an adult who received the AZD1222 COVID-19 vaccine. The CDR3 runs from the conserved cysteine through the conserved F or W. A D gene is named only where the DNA matches it firmly. A clone size is listed for some rows: how often the clone was seen (once, few, many), or a class if it is expanded.

v_call: TRBV19
clone_size: once
j_call: TRBJ2-1
d_call: .
cdr3_aa: CASSIMGEPFDEQFF
cdr3_nt: TGTGCCAGTAGTATAATGGGGGAGCCCTTTGATGAGCAGTTCTTC

v_call: TRBV6-5
clone_size: .
j_call: TRBJ2-7
d_call: .
cdr3_aa: CASSYDRWNEQYF
cdr3_nt: TGTGCCAGCAGTTACGATAGGTGGAACGAGCAGTACTTC

v_call: TRBV5-8
clone_size: .
j_call: TRBJ1-1
d_call: .
cdr3_aa: CASSLVGWVRSSHTEAFF
cdr3_nt: TGTGCCAGCAGCTTGGTTGGTTGGGTCAGGTCATCGCACACTGAAGCTTTCTTT

v_call: TRBV6-2/TRBV6-3
clone_size: once
j_call: TRBJ2-3
d_call: .
cdr3_aa: CASSSVDTQYF
cdr3_nt: TGTGCCAGCAGTTCAGTAGATACGCAGTATTTT

v_call: TRBV27
clone_size: .
j_call: TRBJ2-7
d_call: TRBD2
cdr3_aa: CASTRRGEGPYEQYF
cdr3_nt: TGTGCCAGCACCCGTCGGGGGGAAGGGCCCTACGAGCAGTACTTC

v_call: TRBV5-1
clone_size: .
j_call: TRBJ1-2
d_call: .
cdr3_aa: CASSLGGLNYGYTF
cdr3_nt: TGCGCCAGCAGCTTGGGGGGACTCAACTATGGCTACACCTTC

v_call: TRBV6-5
clone_size: .
j_call: TRBJ1-2
d_call: .
cdr3_aa: CASSYGSRFRGYTF
cdr3_nt: TGTGCCAGCAGTTACGGGTCGCGGTTTCGGGGCTACACCTTC

v_call: TRBV18
clone_size: .
j_call: TRBJ1-3
d_call: TRBD1
cdr3_aa: CASSPDRAAGNTIYF
cdr3_nt: TGTGCCAGCTCACCGGACAGGGCGGCTGGAAACACCATATATTTT

v_call: TRBV28
clone_size: .
j_call: TRBJ2-7
d_call: .
cdr3_aa: CASSPSGSFLYEQYF
cdr3_nt: TGTGCCAGCAGCCCGTCTGGGTCCTTTCTCTACGAGCAGTACTTC

v_call: TRBV18
clone_size: .
j_call: TRBJ2-7
d_call: TRBD1
cdr3_aa: CASSFGRDSSYEQYF
cdr3_nt: TGTGCCAGCTCATTCGGTCGGGACAGCTCCTACGAGCAGTACTTC

v_call: TRBV20-1
clone_size: .
j_call: TRBJ2-7
d_call: .
cdr3_aa: CSASRRGPYEQYF
cdr3_nt: TGCAGTGCTAGTCGTAGGGGTCCCTACGAGCAGTACTTC

v_call: TRBV7-2
clone_size: .
j_call: TRBJ1-3
d_call: .
cdr3_aa: CASSLHVSGNTIYF
cdr3_nt: TGTGCCAGCAGCTTACACGTCTCTGGAAACACCATATATTTT

v_call: TRBV28
clone_size: once
j_call: TRBJ2-2
d_call: .
cdr3_aa: CASQAGAWNTGELFF
cdr3_nt: TGTGCCAGTCAGGCAGGGGCCTGGAACACCGGGGAGCTGTTTTTT

v_call: TRBV27
clone_size: .
j_call: TRBJ2-7
d_call: .
cdr3_aa: CASSFLVSWTYEQYF
cdr3_nt: TGTGCCAGCAGTTTTTTGGTATCCTGGACCTACGAGCAGTACTTC

v_call: TRBV27
clone_size: .
j_call: TRBJ1-5
d_call: .
cdr3_aa: CASSLELRQPQHF
cdr3_nt: TGTGCCAGCAGTTTGGAGCTTCGGCAGCCCCAGCATTTT

v_call: TRBV11-1
clone_size: .
j_call: TRBJ2-5
d_call: TRBD1
cdr3_aa: CASSLGQGYQETQYF
cdr3_nt: TGTGCCAGCAGCTTAGGACAGGGGTACCAAGAGACCCAGTACTTC

v_call: TRBV12-5
clone_size: once
j_call: TRBJ2-3
d_call: TRBD1
cdr3_aa: CASPGRDRGTDTQYF
cdr3_nt: TGTGCTAGCCCCGGTAGGGACAGGGGCACAGATACGCAGTATTTT

v_call: TRBV2
clone_size: .
j_call: TRBJ1-2
d_call: .
cdr3_aa: CASSVGPISYTF
cdr3_nt: TGTGCCAGCAGTGTCGGACCGATCTCCTACACCTTC

v_call: TRBV5-4
clone_size: .
j_call: TRBJ2-5
d_call: .
cdr3_aa: CASSQQETQYF
cdr3_nt: TGTGCCAGCAGCCAGCAAGAGACCCAGTACTTC

v_call: TRBV7-9
clone_size: .
j_call: TRBJ1-1
d_call: TRBD1
cdr3_aa: CASTGGQPNTEAFF
cdr3_nt: TGTGCCAGCACCGGGGGACAGCCGAACACTGAAGCTTTCTTT

v_call: TRBV7-2
clone_size: .
j_call: TRBJ2-7
d_call: TRBD1
cdr3_aa: CASSLVRVTGGYEQYF
cdr3_nt: TGTGCCAGCAGCTTAGTTAGGGTGACAGGGGGCTACGAGCAGTACTTC

v_call: TRBV19
clone_size: .
j_call: TRBJ1-3
d_call: .
cdr3_aa: CASSTTGLSGNTIYF
cdr3_nt: TGTGCCAGTAGCACGACAGGCCTCTCTGGAAACACCATATATTTT

v_call: TRBV11-3
clone_size: .
j_call: TRBJ2-2
d_call: TRBD1
cdr3_aa: CASSRDRGTGELFF
cdr3_nt: TGTGCCAGCAGCCGGGACAGGGGAACCGGGGAGCTGTTTTTT

v_call: TRBV7-8
clone_size: .
j_call: TRBJ1-1
d_call: .
cdr3_aa: CASRKQGMNTEAFF
cdr3_nt: TGTGCCAGCAGAAAACAGGGAATGAACACTGAAGCTTTCTTT

v_call: TRBV21-1
clone_size: .
j_call: TRBJ1-1
d_call: .
cdr3_aa: CASSKVTEMNTEAFF
cdr3_nt: TGTGCCAGCAGCAAGGTAACAGAGATGAACACTGAAGCTTTCTTT

v_call: TRBV7-7
clone_size: .
j_call: TRBJ1-1
d_call: .
cdr3_aa: CASSLEVNTEAFF
cdr3_nt: TGTGCCAGCAGCTTAGAGGTTAACACTGAAGCTTTCTTT

v_call: TRBV10-2
clone_size: .
j_call: TRBJ1-3
d_call: .
cdr3_aa: CASHNTGNTIYF
cdr3_nt: TGCGCCAGCCACAACACAGGAAACACCATATATTTT

v_call: TRBV28
clone_size: .
j_call: TRBJ1-1
d_call: .
cdr3_aa: CASSVQTEAFF
cdr3_nt: TGTGCCAGCAGCGTTCAGACCGAAGCTTTCTTT

v_call: TRBV9
clone_size: .
j_call: TRBJ1-4
d_call: .
cdr3_aa: CASSSMGRGSEKLFF
cdr3_nt: TGTGCCAGCAGCTCGATGGGGAGGGGTTCTGAAAAACTGTTTTTT

v_call: TRBV5-4
clone_size: .
j_call: TRBJ1-2
d_call: .
cdr3_aa: CASRPIANYGYTF
cdr3_nt: TGTGCCAGCAGACCAATAGCTAACTATGGCTACACCTTC

v_call: TRBV19
clone_size: .
j_call: TRBJ1-2
d_call: .
cdr3_aa: CASSQSVRGYTF
cdr3_nt: TGTGCCAGTAGTCAGAGTGTACGGGGCTACACCTTC

v_call: TRBV6-5
clone_size: .
j_call: TRBJ2-1
d_call: .
cdr3_aa: CASSSLGTATYNEQFF
cdr3_nt: TGTGCCAGCAGTTCCCTTGGGACCGCCACCTACAATGAGCAGTTCTTC

v_call: TRBV7-9
clone_size: once
j_call: TRBJ1-1
d_call: .
cdr3_aa: CASSPRGTEAFF
cdr3_nt: TGTGCCAGCAGCCCAAGAGGGACTGAAGCTTTCTTT

v_call: TRBV30
clone_size: .
j_call: TRBJ1-5
d_call: .
cdr3_aa: CAWSVFKQRVPHSNQPQHF
cdr3_nt: TGTGCCTGGAGTGTATTTAAACAGAGGGTCCCCCATAGCAATCAGCCCCAGCATTTT

v_call: TRBV7-8
clone_size: .
j_call: TRBJ2-3
d_call: .
cdr3_aa: CASSFGGTGTDTQYF
cdr3_nt: TGTGCCAGCAGCTTCGGCGGGACAGGCACAGATACGCAGTATTTT

v_call: TRBV12-3/TRBV12-4
clone_size: .
j_call: TRBJ1-4
d_call: .
cdr3_aa: CASSLGQTEKLFF
cdr3_nt: TGTGCCAGCAGTTTAGGACAGACAGAAAAACTGTTTTTT

v_call: TRBV10-3
clone_size: .
j_call: TRBJ2-1
d_call: .
cdr3_aa: CAISVLPRPAGDYNEQFF
cdr3_nt: TGTGCCATCAGTGTCCTTCCGAGGCCGGCAGGGGATTACAATGAGCAGTTCTTC

v_call: TRBV11-3
clone_size: .
j_call: TRBJ2-1
d_call: .
cdr3_aa: CASSPRGRTFGNEQFF
cdr3_nt: TGTGCCAGCAGCCCTAGGGGCAGAACTTTCGGCAATGAGCAGTTCTTC

v_call: TRBV28
clone_size: .
j_call: TRBJ1-6
d_call: .
cdr3_aa: CASRPRQDSPLHF
cdr3_nt: TGTGCCAGCAGGCCAAGGCAGGACTCACCCCTCCACTTT

v_call: TRBV30
clone_size: .
j_call: TRBJ2-7
d_call: .
cdr3_aa: CAWREGSGYEQYF
cdr3_nt: TGTGCCTGGAGGGAAGGGAGCGGCTACGAGCAGTACTTC

v_call: TRBV28
clone_size: .
j_call: TRBJ2-7
d_call: TRBD1
cdr3_aa: CASSRGRTGQYEQYF
cdr3_nt: TGTGCCAGCAGTCGAGGCCGGACAGGGCAGTACGAGCAGTACTTC

v_call: TRBV4-3
clone_size: .
j_call: TRBJ2-7
d_call: .
cdr3_aa: CASSLGRTYEQYF
cdr3_nt: TGCGCCAGCAGCCTTGGACGGACCTACGAGCAGTACTTC

v_call: TRBV7-9
clone_size: .
j_call: TRBJ2-1
d_call: TRBD2
cdr3_aa: CASSPRLAGVYEQFF
cdr3_nt: TGTGCCAGCAGCCCGAGACTAGCGGGAGTATATGAGCAGTTCTTC

v_call: TRBV28
clone_size: .
j_call: TRBJ1-1
d_call: .
cdr3_aa: CASSPLGSGMNTEAFF
cdr3_nt: TGTGCCAGCAGTCCTTTAGGTTCGGGGATGAACACTGAAGCTTTCTTT